The TCR beta chain under discussion was sequenced for a study of tumor and adjacent non-tumor tissue in lung cancer. The template was RNA from unsorted bulk tissue. Germline V CDR1 and CDR2: MNHEY, SVGEGT. V lost 5 bases and J lost 0, with 11 bases in between. There are 14 residues in the CDR3. TCRbeta libraries were built with three rounds of nested PCR, modified from ARM-PCR. TCRdb analysed the multiplex PCR reads with MiXCR anew, one entry per CDR3 protein. The table includes 200,000 to 250,000 distinct CDR3 sequences, around 70% detected once. There are a few counts of this clonotype. Material: lung tumor tissue. The TCR comes from a man aged 55-75 years with non-small cell lung cancer. The rearrangement links TRBV6-2 or TRBV6-3 to TRBJ2-7; D is unclear. DNA for the CDR3: TGTGCCAGCAGTCATCCGGACCTCTCCTACGAGCAGTACTTC. It specifies CASSHPDLSYEQYF.